This is a list of T cell receptor beta chains from one sample in a study of OX40 agonist ivuxolimab in advanced cancers. The assay was immunoSEQ multiplex PCR, and TCRdb's table has in-frame clones only and misses some. The sample lists about 58,000 clones, roughly nine tenths occurring once. Here the sequenced sample was CD4+ or CD8+ T cells sorted from blood, taken in a trial of the OX40 agonist ivuxolimab. The receptors were sampled from an adult with an advanced solid tumor such as melanoma, head and neck, liver or kidney cancer. Each CDR3 is given with its conserved first and last residue. A D gene is named only where the DNA matches it firmly. Clone size, where shown, is once, few, many, or a class for clones that have expanded.

clone_size	d_call	j_call	cdr3_length	v_call	cdr3_aa	cdr3_nt
NA	NA	TRBJ2-2	16	TRBV18	CASSPRATANTGELFF	TGTGCCAGCTCACCGCGGGCGACAGCTAACACCGGGGAGCTGTTTTTT
NA	NA	TRBJ2-3	16	TRBV5-1	CASSFVGPGSTDTQYF	TGCGCCAGCAGCTTCGTTGGTCCGGGAAGCACAGATACGCAGTATTTT
NA	TRBD2	TRBJ2-3	16	TRBV7-8	CASSLTSGRRSDTQYF	TGTGCCAGCAGCTTGACTAGCGGGAGGAGATCAGATACGCAGTATTTT
NA	NA	TRBJ2-4	15	TRBV15	CATRMDRIAKNIQYF	TGTGCCACCAGGATGGACCGGATTGCCAAAAACATTCAGTACTTC
NA	NA	TRBJ2-4	15	TRBV19	CASSSLRVAKNIQYF	TGTGCCAGTAGTAGCCTCAGGGTAGCCAAAAACATTCAGTACTTC
NA	TRBD1	TRBJ2-4	17	TRBV5-1	CASSGGTGILAKNIQYF	TGCGCCAGCAGCGGCGGGACAGGGATTCTCGCCAAAAACATTCAGTACTTC
NA	TRBD1	TRBJ1-2	14	TRBV27	CASSPGQVSYGYTF	TGTGCCAGCAGTCCCGGACAGGTCTCGTATGGCTACACCTTC
once	NA	TRBJ2-2	16	TRBV6-6	CASRGGRAVHTGELFF	TGTGCCAGCAGGGGGGGTCGGGCTGTACACACCGGGGAGCTGTTTTTT
NA	TRBD1	TRBJ1-5	14	TRBV19	CASSLGQFNQPQHF	TGTGCCAGTAGTCTGGGACAGTTCAATCAGCCCCAGCATTTT
NA	NA	TRBJ1-1	13	TRBV5-4	CASSLGRNTEAFF	TGTGCCAGCAGCTTGGGGCGGAACACTGAAGCTTTCTTT
NA	NA	TRBJ1-2	13	TRBV9	CASRNDRSLGYTF	TGTGCCAGCAGAAACGACAGGTCCCTCGGCTACACCTTC
NA	TRBD2	TRBJ2-1	17	TRBV5-4	CASSPGLVGRIYNEQFF	TGTGCCAGCAGCCCCGGACTAGTGGGTAGGATATACAATGAGCAGTTCTTC
NA	NA	TRBJ2-2	14	TRBV28	CASSLLRVTGELFF	TGTGCCAGCAGTTTATTGAGGGTGACCGGGGAGCTGTTTTTT
NA	NA	TRBJ2-7	13	TRBV5-1	CASSLGSSYEQYF	TGCGCCAGCAGCTTGGGGAGCTCCTACGAGCAGTACTTC
NA	TRBD1	TRBJ2-2	17	TRBV19	CASSIPGTGDKGGELFF	TGTGCCAGTAGTATCCCGGGGACAGGGGATAAAGGCGGGGAGCTGTTTTTT
NA	NA	TRBJ2-1	14	TRBV7-3	CASSWAQGSGEQFF	TGTGCCAGCAGCTGGGCGCAGGGGTCTGGGGAGCAGTTCTTC
NA	NA	TRBJ2-2	13	TRBV27	CASSLSTLGELFF	TGTGCCAGCAGTTTATCCACACTCGGGGAGCTGTTTTTT
NA	NA	TRBJ1-6	16	TRBV19	CASSIGRWNVGSPLHF	TGTGCCAGTAGTATAGGTCGGTGGAACGTCGGTTCACCCCTCCACTTT
NA	TRBD1	TRBJ1-6	13	TRBV9	CASSEGQVSPLHF	TGTGCCAGCAGCGAGGGACAGGTCTCACCCCTCCACTTT